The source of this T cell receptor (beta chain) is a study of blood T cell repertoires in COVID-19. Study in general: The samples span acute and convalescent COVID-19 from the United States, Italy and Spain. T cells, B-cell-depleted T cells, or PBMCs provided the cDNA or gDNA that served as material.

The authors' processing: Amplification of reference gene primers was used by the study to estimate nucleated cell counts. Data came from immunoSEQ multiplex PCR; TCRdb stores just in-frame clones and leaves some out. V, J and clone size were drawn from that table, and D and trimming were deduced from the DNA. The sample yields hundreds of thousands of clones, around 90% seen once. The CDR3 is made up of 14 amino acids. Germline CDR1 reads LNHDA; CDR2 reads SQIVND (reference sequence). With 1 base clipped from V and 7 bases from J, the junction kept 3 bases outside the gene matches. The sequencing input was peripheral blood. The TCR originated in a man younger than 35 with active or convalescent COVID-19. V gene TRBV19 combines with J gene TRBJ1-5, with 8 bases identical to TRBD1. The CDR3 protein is CASSIGTGRQPQHF. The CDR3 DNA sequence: TGTGCCAGTAGTATAGGGACAGGGAGACAGCCCCAGCATTTT. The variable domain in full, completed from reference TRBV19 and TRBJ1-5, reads DGGITQSPKYLFRKEGQNVTLSCEQNLNHDAMYWYRQDPGQGLRLIYYSQIVNDFQKGDIAEGYSVSREKKESFPLTVTSAQKNPTAFYLCASSIGTGRQPQHFGDGTRLSIL.